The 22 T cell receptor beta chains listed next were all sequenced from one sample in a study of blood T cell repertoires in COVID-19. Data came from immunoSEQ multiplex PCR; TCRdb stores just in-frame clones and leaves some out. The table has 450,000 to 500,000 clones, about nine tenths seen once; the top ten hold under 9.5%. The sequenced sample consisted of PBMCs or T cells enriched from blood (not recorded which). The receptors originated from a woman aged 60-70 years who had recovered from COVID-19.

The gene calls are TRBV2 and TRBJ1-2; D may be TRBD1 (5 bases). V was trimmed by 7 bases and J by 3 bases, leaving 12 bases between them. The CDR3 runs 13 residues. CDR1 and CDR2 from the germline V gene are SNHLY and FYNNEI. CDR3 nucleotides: TGTGCCAGCACCTCGGGAGGGGACTATGGCTACACCTTC. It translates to CASTSGGDYGYTF.

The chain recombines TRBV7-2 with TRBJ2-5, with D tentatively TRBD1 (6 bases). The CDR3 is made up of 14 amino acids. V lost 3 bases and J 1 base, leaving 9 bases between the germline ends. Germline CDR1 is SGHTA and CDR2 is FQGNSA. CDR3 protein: CASSFAGAQETQYF. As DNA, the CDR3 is TGTGCCAGCAGCTTTGCAGGGGCCCAAGAGACCCAGTACTTC.

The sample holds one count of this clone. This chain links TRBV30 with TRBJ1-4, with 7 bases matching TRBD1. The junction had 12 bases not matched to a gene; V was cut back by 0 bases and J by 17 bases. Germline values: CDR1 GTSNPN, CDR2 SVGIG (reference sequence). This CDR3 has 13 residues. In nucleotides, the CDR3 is TGTGCCTGGAGTGTACAGGGGAATAGCAAGTGTTTTTTT. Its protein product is CAWSVQGNSKCFF.

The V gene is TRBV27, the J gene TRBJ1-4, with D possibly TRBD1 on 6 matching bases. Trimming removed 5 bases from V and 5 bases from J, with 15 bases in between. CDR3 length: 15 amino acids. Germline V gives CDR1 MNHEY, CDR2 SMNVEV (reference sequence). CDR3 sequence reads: CASSPLGTSNEKLFF. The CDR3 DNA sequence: TGTGCCAGCAGTCCTCTCGGGACATCAAATGAAAAACTGTTTTTT. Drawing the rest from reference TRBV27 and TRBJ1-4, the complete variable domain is EAQVTQNPRYLITVTGKKLTVTCSQNMNHEYMSWYRQDPGLGLRQIYYSMNVEVTDKGDVPEGYKVSRKEKRNFPLILESPSPNQTSLYFCASSPLGTSNEKLFFGSGTQLSVL.

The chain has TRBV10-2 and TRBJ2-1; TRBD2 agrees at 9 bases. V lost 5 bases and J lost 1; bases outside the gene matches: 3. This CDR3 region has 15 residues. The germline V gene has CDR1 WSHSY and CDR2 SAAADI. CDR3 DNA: TGCGCCAGCAGTCCCAGCGGGGGGTCCTACAATGAGCAGTTCTTC. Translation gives CASSPSGGSYNEQFF.

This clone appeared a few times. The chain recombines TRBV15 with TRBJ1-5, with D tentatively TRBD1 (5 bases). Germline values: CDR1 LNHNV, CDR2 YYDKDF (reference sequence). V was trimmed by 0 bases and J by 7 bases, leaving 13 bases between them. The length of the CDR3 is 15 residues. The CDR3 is CATSRDAGFRQPQHF. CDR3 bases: TGTGCCACCAGCAGAGATGCAGGGTTCCGGCAGCCCCAGCATTTT. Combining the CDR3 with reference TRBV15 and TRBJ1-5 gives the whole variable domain DAMVIQNPRYQVTQFGKPVTLSCSQTLNHNVMYWYQQKSSQAPKLLFHYYDKDFNNEADTPDNFQSRRPNTSFCFLDIRSPGLGDTAMYLCATSRDAGFRQPQHFGDGTRLSIL.

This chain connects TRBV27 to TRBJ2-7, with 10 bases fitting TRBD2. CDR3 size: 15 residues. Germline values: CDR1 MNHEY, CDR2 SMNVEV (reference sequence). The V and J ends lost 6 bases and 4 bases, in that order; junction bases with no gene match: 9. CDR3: CASSSRASGGYEQYV. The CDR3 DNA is TGTGCCAGCAGCTCCCGAGCTAGCGGGGGATACGAGCAGTACGTC.

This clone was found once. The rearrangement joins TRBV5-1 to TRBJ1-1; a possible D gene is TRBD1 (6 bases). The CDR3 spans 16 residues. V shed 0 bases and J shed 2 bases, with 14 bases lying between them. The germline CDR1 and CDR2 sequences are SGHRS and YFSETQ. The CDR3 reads CASSLVLTGANTEAFF. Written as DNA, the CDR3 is TGCGCCAGCAGCTTGGTCTTGACAGGAGCTAACACTGAAGCTTTCTTT.

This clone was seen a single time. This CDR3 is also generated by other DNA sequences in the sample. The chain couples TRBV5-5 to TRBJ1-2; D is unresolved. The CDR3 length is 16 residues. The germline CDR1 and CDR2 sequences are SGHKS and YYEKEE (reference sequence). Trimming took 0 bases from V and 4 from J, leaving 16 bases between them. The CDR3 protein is CASSLERVNLRYGYTF. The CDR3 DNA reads TGTGCCAGCAGCTTGGAACGAGTCAACTTACGCTATGGCTACACCTTC.

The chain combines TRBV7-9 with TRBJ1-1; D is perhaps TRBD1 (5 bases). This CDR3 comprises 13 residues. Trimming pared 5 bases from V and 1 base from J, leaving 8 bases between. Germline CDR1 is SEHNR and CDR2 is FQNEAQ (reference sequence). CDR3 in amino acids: CASSGATNTEAFF. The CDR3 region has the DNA TGTGCCAGCAGCGGGGCTACGAACACTGAAGCTTTCTTT.

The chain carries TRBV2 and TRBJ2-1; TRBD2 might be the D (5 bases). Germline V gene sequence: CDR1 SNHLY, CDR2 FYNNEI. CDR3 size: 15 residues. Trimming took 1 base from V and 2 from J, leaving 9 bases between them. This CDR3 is CASSEVGIPYNEQFF. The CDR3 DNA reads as TGTGCCAGCAGTGAAGTCGGGATCCCCTACAATGAGCAGTTCTTC.

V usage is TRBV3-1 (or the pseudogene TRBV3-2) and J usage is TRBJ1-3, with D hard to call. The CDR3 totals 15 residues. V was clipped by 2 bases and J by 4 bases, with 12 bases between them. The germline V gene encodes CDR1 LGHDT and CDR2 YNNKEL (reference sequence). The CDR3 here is CASSQKPGVGNTIYF. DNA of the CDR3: TGTGCCAGCAGCCAAAAACCGGGAGTCGGAAACACCATATATTTT.

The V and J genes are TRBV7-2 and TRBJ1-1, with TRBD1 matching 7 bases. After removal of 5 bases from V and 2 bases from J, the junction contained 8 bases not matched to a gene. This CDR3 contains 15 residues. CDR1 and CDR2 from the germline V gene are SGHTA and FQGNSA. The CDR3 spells CASSLWTGTNTEAFF. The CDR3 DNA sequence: TGTGCCAGCAGCCTATGGACAGGAACCAACACTGAAGCTTTCTTT.

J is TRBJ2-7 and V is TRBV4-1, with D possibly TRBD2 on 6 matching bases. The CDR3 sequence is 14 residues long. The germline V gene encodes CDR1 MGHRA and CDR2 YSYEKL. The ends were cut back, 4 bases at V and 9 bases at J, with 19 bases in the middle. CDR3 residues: CASSPPGEPGWQYF. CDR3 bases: TGCGCCAGCAGCCCCCCGGGGGAGCCGGGGTGGCAGTACTTC.

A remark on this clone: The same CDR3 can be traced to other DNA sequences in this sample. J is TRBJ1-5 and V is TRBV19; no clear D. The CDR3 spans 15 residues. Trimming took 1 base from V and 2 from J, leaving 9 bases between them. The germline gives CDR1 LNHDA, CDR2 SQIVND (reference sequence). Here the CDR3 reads CASSIVAGGNQPQHF. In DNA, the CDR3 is TGTGCCAGTAGTATAGTCGCGGGAGGCAATCAGCCCCAGCATTTT.

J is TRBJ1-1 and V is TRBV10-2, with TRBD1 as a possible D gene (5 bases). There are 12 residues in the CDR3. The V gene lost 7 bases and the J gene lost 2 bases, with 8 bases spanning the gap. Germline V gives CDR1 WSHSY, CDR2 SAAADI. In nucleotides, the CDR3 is TGCGCCAGCAATCAGGGAAACACTGAAGCTTTCTTT. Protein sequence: CASNQGNTEAFF.

CDR3 bases: TGTGCCAGCAGCACCACACTCCTGGGACGCACGGGGGAACGCACAGATACGCAGTATTTT. Translation: CASSTTLLGRTGERTDTQYF. This sequence joins TRBV7-9 and TRBJ2-3, with a weak D call TRBD2 (6 bases). This CDR3 spans 20 amino acids. V shed 5 bases and J shed 1 base, with 28 bases lying between them. Germline lookup yields CDR1 SEHNR and CDR2 FQNEAQ (reference sequence).

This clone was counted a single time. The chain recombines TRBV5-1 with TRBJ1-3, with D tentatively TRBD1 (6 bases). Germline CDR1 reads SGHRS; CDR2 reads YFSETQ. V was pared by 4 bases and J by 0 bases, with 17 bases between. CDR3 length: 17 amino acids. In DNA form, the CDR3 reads TGCGCCAGCAGCCCCGGGGGGGCAGGGATCTCTGGAAACACCATATATTTT. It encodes CASSPGGAGISGNTIYF.

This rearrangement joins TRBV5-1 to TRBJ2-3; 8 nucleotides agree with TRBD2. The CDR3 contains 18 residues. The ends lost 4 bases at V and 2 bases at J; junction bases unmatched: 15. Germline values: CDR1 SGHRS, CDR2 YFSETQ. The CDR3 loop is CASSPDPQAGENTDTQYF. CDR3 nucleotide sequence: TGCGCCAGCAGCCCCGACCCTCAAGCGGGGGAGAACACAGATACGCAGTATTTT.

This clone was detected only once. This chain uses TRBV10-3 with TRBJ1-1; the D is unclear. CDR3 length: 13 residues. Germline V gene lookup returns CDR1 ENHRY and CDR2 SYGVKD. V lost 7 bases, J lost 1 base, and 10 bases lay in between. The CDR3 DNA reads TGTGCCATCACCGACACCCCGAACACTGAAGCTTTCTTT. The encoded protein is CAITDTPNTEAFF.

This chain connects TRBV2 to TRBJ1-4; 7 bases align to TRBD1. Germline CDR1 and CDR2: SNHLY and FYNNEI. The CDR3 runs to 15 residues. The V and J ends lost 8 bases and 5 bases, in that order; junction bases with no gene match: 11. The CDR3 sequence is CASQLQGQTNEKLFF. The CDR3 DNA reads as TGTGCCAGCCAACTCCAGGGACAGACGAATGAAAAACTGTTTTTT.

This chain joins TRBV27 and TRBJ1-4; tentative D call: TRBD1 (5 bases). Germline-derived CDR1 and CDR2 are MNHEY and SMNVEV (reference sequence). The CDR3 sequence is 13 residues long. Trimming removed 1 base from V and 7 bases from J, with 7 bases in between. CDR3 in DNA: TGTGCCAGCAGTTTATACCAGGGTGAAAAACTGTTTTTT. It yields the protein CASSLYQGEKLFF.